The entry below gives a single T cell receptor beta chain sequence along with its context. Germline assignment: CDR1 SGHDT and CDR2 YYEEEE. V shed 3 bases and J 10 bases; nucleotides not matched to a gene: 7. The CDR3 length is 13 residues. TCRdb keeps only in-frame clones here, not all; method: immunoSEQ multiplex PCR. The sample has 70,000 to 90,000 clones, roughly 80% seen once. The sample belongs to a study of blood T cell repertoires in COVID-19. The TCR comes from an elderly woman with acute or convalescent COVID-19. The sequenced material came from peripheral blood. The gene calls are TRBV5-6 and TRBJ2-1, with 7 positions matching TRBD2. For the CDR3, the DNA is TGTGCCAGCAGCTGGACTAGTGCGGAGGAGCAGTTCTTC. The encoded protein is CASSWTSAEEQFF.